This T cell receptor (beta chain) was found in a study of naive and memory T cell subsets (dated 2017 in TCRdb). Regarding the research as a whole: Sorted naive and memory T cell subsets from peripheral blood were analyzed in the study using a UMI-based, open-source pipeline for TCR alpha and beta sequencing. The functional CMV T cell responses agreed completely with IgG serology results. RNA was DNase-treated and reverse transcribed with TCR constant-region primers, mostly using SuperScript III.

The library was produced with UMI-ligation and nested PCR. The beta constant-region primer was an equimolar mix of two oligonucleotides covering both TRBC1 and TRBC2. A single-stranded oligonucleotide carrying the SP2 primer and a 12-nucleotide UMI was ligated to the 3' end of the cDNA by T4 RNA ligase 1. Four rounds of PCR, combining the SP2 primer with nested alpha and beta constant-region primers, were used to amplify the ligated cDNA. Incubation of the ligation reaction lasted roughly 20-24 hours at 16 degrees C. PCR2 was usually performed as a SYBR Green qPCR and halted at a preset threshold so that over-amplification would not occur. Agencourt AMPure XP magnetic beads were used for all purifications after the first. Libraries were quantified by Qubit and checked on a TapeStation, with a main peak expected near 650 bp. Pooled libraries were sequenced on an Illumina MiSeq using v2 2x251 paired-end kits, and typically roughly 0.9-2.2 million reads were obtained per sample. Each sample was pooled at approximately 4.3 nM, and about 4.5-8% PhiX was included to help cluster recognition. In the paper's pipeline: Decombinator assigned V and J genes to Demultiplexor-processed FASTQ reads by tag matching, allowing a single base-pair mismatch. By using UMIs, Collapsinator corrected both sequencing errors and the frequency errors caused by PCR heterogeneity. TCRs were translated and CDR3s were extracted from the conserved cysteine to the FGXG phenylalanine by CDR3Translator, with non-productive sequences being flagged. Gini, Shannon entropy and inverse Simpson indices were calculated on repertoires subsampled to equal numbers of UMI-defined TCRs. Clonotype abundance distributions were fitted to a power law by maximum likelihood within the linear range. On one naive CD8 sample, the pipeline and MIGEC gave similar UMI counts, unique TCR numbers and clonal distributions. The repertoires were searched for approximately 7,000 CMV-associated CDR3 sequences that had been compiled from VDJdb and a published dataset. The public reads were run again by TCRdb, first through fastp at Q25 and then through MiXCR, and only productive beta chains were kept. Duplicate CDR3 protein sequences are folded into a single record with the most common DNA and genes. The V and J calls were not made by the authors but by TCRdb's processing. Within this sample are approximately 89,000 distinct CDR3 sequences, with over 7% of them counted one time only. The ten biggest clones cover around 1.6% of the sample.

Separate amplification of TCR alpha and beta chain libraries was performed from the second PCR step onward. To determine each donor's CMV status, fresh PBMCs were stimulated overnight with CMV viral lysate, and IFNgamma production from CD4+ T cells was then assessed. Miltenyi beads were used first to positively select CD4 T cells, and CD8 T cells were then positively selected from the CD4-negative fraction. After staining for CD3, CD4, CD8, CD45RA, CD27 and a live/dead dye, cells were sorted on a BD Aria II into four subsets based on CD45RA and CD27. A few healthy volunteers provided blood, and the blood of each volunteer was split into CD4 and CD8 T cells and then into four differentiation subsets. About 110 ml of peripheral blood was drawn per donor, and PBMC were isolated by Ficoll-Paque PLUS density-gradient centrifugation. Sorted cells were lysed in RLT buffer, and RNA was extracted with a Qiagen RNeasy kit and stored at -80°C.

Only a few counts were recorded for this clonotype. The target of this receptor is not known. The record has no base qualities; no much larger clone is one base away. Points the paper makes about the study in general: In both CD4 and CD8 cells, a rise in Gini index and a fall in Shannon and inverse Simpson diversity were observed from naive through CM, EM and EMRA. Each clonotype was defined as a single alpha or beta chain sequence rather than as a paired alpha/beta receptor. No ground truth was available to validate the repertoire findings for the naive and memory subsets. A power law was followed by TCR abundance, with an exponent that differed between naive and memory subsets but was consistent across the three individuals. Once error correction was done, more than 90% of naive TCR sequences showed up just once, which made the naive abundance distributions much steeper than those of the memory subsets. RNA-based TCR counts may be influenced by expression changes linked to T cell activation and differentiation.

Sequenced material: central memory CD4+ T cells from blood. The sample's cell subset or site, from its label and the paper: central memory, CD45RA- CD27+. The receptor's source is a human donor in good health.

The bases read TGTGCCAGCAGCTTGGTGGGAGATAGAGATGAGCAGTTCTTC. Its protein product is CASSLVGDRDEQFF. The sequence links TRBV5-6 to TRBJ2-1, with TRBD2 tentatively as D gene (5 bases match). Its CDR3 holds 14 amino acids, cysteine through phenylalanine. The only DNA kept is the CDR3, 42 bases in frame from the first base. V sheds 0 bases and J sheds 8 bases, leaving 12 bases between their ends. According to the germline V gene, CDR1 reads SGHDT and CDR2 reads YYEEEE.